The clone carrying this T cell receptor beta chain has just one count. This specimen includes other DNA sequences encoding the same CDR3. The data stem from a study of blood T cell repertoires in COVID-19. Study in general: Collection of acute and convalescent COVID-19 samples took place in the United States, Italy and Spain. Sources were T cells, B-cell-depleted T cells, or PBMCs; the material itself was cDNA or gDNA.

Methods used by the authors: By means of reference gene primer amplification, nucleated cell counts were estimated. The table came from immunoSEQ multiplex PCR; TCRdb's copy has only in-frame clones and leaves some out. That table is the source of V, J and clone size, and D and trimming were worked out from the DNA. The sample contains under 250,000 clones, 90% to 95% of which appear only once. This receptor was taken from a man between 25 and 39 years old with acute or convalescent COVID-19. The material sequenced was peripheral blood.

Here the CDR3 DNA reads TGTGCCAGCAGCTTACAGGGGTTCGAGCAGTACTTC. It is translated as CASSLQGFEQYF. The J gene is TRBJ2-7, the V gene TRBV28; 7 bases are shared with TRBD1. The V gene end was trimmed by 6 bases and the J gene end by 6 bases; junction bases not matched to a gene: 5. Germline CDR1 and CDR2: MDHEN and SYDVKM. The CDR3 is 12 amino acids. The full variable domain, its missing parts supplied by reference TRBV28 and TRBJ2-7, is DVKVTQSSRYLVKRTGEKVFLECVQDMDHENMFWYRQDPGLGLRLIYFSYDVKMKEKGDIPEGYSVSREKKERFSLILESASTNQTSMYLCASSLQGFEQYFGPGTRLTVT.